Below, 20 T cell receptor beta chains from the same sample are listed, as sequenced in a study of blood T cell repertoires in COVID-19 (TCRdb year 2020). The library was produced with the immunoSEQ multiplex PCR assay. TCRdb carries this immuneACCESS record with in-frame sequences only. Its versions omit some clonotypes, under half of them owing to an unresolved V gene in the studies checked, with the rest unexplained. Recorded for this sample are 240,000 or so clones; over 75% of them occurred a single time. The ten largest clones take up around 2% of the sample. The sample was peripheral blood. The receptors shown here come from a man younger than 40 who had recovered from COVID-19.

This rearrangement joins TRBV29-1 to TRBJ2-1, with D perhaps matching TRBD2 (6 bases). The ends were cut back, 5 bases at V and 4 bases at J, with 9 bases in the middle. Germline CDR1 is SQVTM and CDR2 is ANQGSEA. The CDR3 is 12 amino acids. CDR3 DNA: TGCAGCGTTTATCGGGGGTACAATGAGCAGTTCTTC. This encodes CSVYRGYNEQFF.

In regard to this clone: Other nucleotide sequences in the sample specify the same CDR3. The genes are TRBV18 and TRBJ2-1; 11 bases line up with TRBD1. The CDR3 consists of 16 residues. V trimming: 2 bases; J trimming: 2 bases; junction bases outside the gene matches: 2. From germline, CDR1 is KGHSH and CDR2 LQKENI. The CDR3 region is CASSPAGQGAYNEQFF. CDR3 nucleotide sequence: TGTGCCAGCTCACCAGCGGGACAGGGGGCCTACAATGAGCAGTTCTTC.

This clone was detected once. This rearrangement joins TRBV5-1 to TRBJ1-2; the match to TRBD1 covers 9 bases. Losses at the gene ends were 3 bases for V and 6 bases for J; bases not matched to a gene: 9. The CDR3 length is 15 residues. Germline assignment: CDR1 SGHRS and CDR2 YFSETQ. DNA of the CDR3: TGCGCCAGCAGCTCCGGGACAGGGAAGGGAGATGGCTACACCTTC. Protein product: CASSSGTGKGDGYTF.

The chain uses TRBV5-1 and TRBJ1-1, with a tentative D call TRBD1 (6 bases). The CDR3 contains 13 residues. Trimming cost V 4 bases and J 1 base, with 8 bases left between them. Germline CDR1 is SGHRS and CDR2 is YFSETQ. The CDR3 nucleotides are TGCGCCAGCAGCAGGGGGACGAACACTGAAGCTTTCTTT. Encoded protein: CASSRGTNTEAFF.

V gene TRBV7-3 combines with J gene TRBJ2-1, with a tentative D call TRBD2 (6 bases). The CDR3 is 14 amino acids. The ends were cut back, 2 bases at V and 4 bases at J, with 9 bases in the middle. Germline values: CDR1 SGHTA, CDR2 FQGTGA. CDR3 sequence (DNA): TGTGCCAGCAGCTTAGACGGGGGATACAATGAGCAGTTCTTC. This encodes CASSLDGGYNEQFF.

The chain is built from TRBV2 and TRBJ1-4, with 7 bases that match TRBD1. There are 14 residues in the CDR3. V was clipped by 3 bases and J by 8 bases; unmatched bases: 6. Germline V gene sequence: CDR1 SNHLY, CDR2 FYNNEI. The CDR3 nucleotides are TGTGCCAGCAGTGAGACAGGGATTTTCGAAAAACTGTTTTTT. Translating it yields CASSETGIFEKLFF.

The chain has TRBV18 and TRBJ2-1; TRBD2 aligns across 13 bases. V trimming: 2 bases; J trimming: 3 bases; junction bases outside the gene matches: 10. The CDR3 is made up of 19 amino acids. Germline lookup yields CDR1 KGHSH and CDR2 LQKENI. CDR3 in amino acids: CASSPGTSGAMGFYNEQFF. The DNA of the CDR3 is TGTGCCAGCTCACCAGGGACTAGCGGGGCCATGGGGTTCTACAATGAGCAGTTCTTC.

The chain links TRBV2 to TRBJ2-1; 7 positions agree with TRBD1. V shed 6 bases, J shed 7 bases, and the junction held 9 bases outside the gene matches. The CDR3 loop spans 14 amino acids. Germline V gene data show CDR1 as SNHLY and CDR2 as FYNNEI. CDR3 sequence reads: CASSWDSLINEQFF. CDR3 DNA: TGTGCCAGCAGCTGGGACAGTTTAATAAATGAGCAGTTCTTC. Together with reference TRBV2 and TRBJ2-1, the CDR3 gives the full variable domain: EPEVTQTPSHQVTQMGQEVILRCVPISNHLYFYWYRQILGQKVEFLVSFYNNEISEKSEIFDDQFSVERPDGSNFTLKIRSTKLEDSAMYFCASSWDSLINEQFFGPGTRLTVL.

This chain joins TRBV9 and TRBJ1-4, with 9 bases lining up with TRBD1. From germline, CDR1 is SGDLS and CDR2 YYNGEE. The CDR3 contains 15 residues. V gave up 3 bases and J gave up 7 bases; unmatched junction bases: 7. CDR3 bases: TGTGCCAGCAGCGAGGCGGACAGGGGTCTTGAAAAACTGTTTTTT. Protein product: CASSEADRGLEKLFF.

The chain links TRBV5-5 to TRBJ1-3; 9 nucleotides agree with TRBD1. The ends lost 4 bases at V and 3 bases at J; junction bases unmatched: 5. This CDR3 has 15 amino acids. CDR1 and CDR2 (germline): SGHKS, YYEKEE (reference sequence). This CDR3 is CASSEGQGDGNTIYF. The CDR3 DNA follows: TGTGCCAGCAGCGAGGGACAGGGAGATGGAAACACCATATATTTT.

The chain carries TRBV12-3 or TRBV12-4 and TRBJ1-1, with unresolved D. This CDR3 is 12 amino acids long. V lost 3 bases and J 3 bases, leaving 5 bases between the germline ends. CDR3 sequence: CASSFSDTEAFF. The CDR3 DNA follows: TGTGCCAGCAGTTTTAGCGACACTGAAGCTTTCTTT.

CDR3 DNA: TGTGCCAGCAGTAATCTCGCCGGGGAGCTGTTTTTT. Protein product: CASSNLAGELFF. J is TRBJ2-2 and V is TRBV6-4; D gene uncertain. Trimming cost V 5 bases and J 6 bases, with 7 bases left between them. Looked up from germline, CDR1 is MRHNA and CDR2 is SNTAGT. This CDR3 has 12 amino acids.

J is TRBJ2-3 and V is TRBV10-1; maybe TRBD1 (6 bases). The germline V gene has CDR1 WNHNN and CDR2 SYGVQD (reference sequence). Trimming removed 4 bases at V and 4 bases at J, with 6 bases between. The CDR3 is 12 residues long. The chain's CDR3 is CASSAGADTQYF. The CDR3 nucleotides read TGCGCCAGCAGTGCAGGGGCAGATACGCAGTATTTT.

This clone was counted ten times or more. V usage is TRBV5-8 and J usage is TRBJ1-3; D is possibly TRBD1 (5 bases). This CDR3 has 13 residues. The ends were cut back, 5 bases at V and 6 bases at J, with 12 bases in the middle. Germline V gives CDR1 SGHTS, CDR2 YDEGEE. CDR3: CASRRIGENTIYF. For the CDR3, the DNA is TGTGCCAGCAGGCGTATAGGGGAAAACACCATATATTTT.

The CDR3 DNA is TGTGCCAGCAGCGCCGACACCGGGGAGCTGTTTTTT. Translated: CASSADTGELFF. This chain joins TRBV9 and TRBJ2-2; D remains ambiguous. The germline V gene encodes CDR1 SGDLS and CDR2 YYNGEE. V was shortened by 3 bases and J by 3 bases, with 3 bases between the two germline ends. The CDR3 extends over 12 amino acids.

The chain joins TRBV7-3 to TRBJ2-3, with TRBD1 matching 7 bases. The CDR3 consists of 13 residues. Germline CDR1 reads SGHTA; CDR2 reads FQGTGA. The V gene end was trimmed by 4 bases and the J gene end by 9 bases; junction bases not matched to a gene: 7. CDR3 amino acids: CASSSTGAPTQYF. The CDR3 DNA reads as TGTGCCAGCAGCTCCACAGGGGCTCCCACGCAGTATTTT.

This clone appeared a few times. The rearrangement joins TRBV9 to TRBJ2-7, with D possibly matching TRBD2 (7 bases). Germline V CDR1 and CDR2: SGDLS, YYNGEE. The CDR3 has 14 amino acids. V was pared by 4 bases and J by 2 bases, with 13 bases between. CDR3 bases: TGTGCCAGCAGCTTAGGGGGGGGCCCCTACGAGCAGTACTTC. Translated, it gives CASSLGGGPYEQYF.

The chain recombines TRBV7-2 with TRBJ2-5; weak D call: TRBD2 (5 bases). From germline, CDR1 is SGHTA and CDR2 FQGNSA. V was clipped by 3 bases and J by 5 bases, with 16 bases between them. This CDR3 is 15 amino acids long. CDR3 DNA: TGTGCCAGCAGCTTGGATCGCCCGGGGTCGGAGACCCAGTACTTC. Translating gives CASSLDRPGSETQYF.

V usage is TRBV19 and J usage is TRBJ1-3; D uncertain. The germline CDR1 and CDR2 sequences are LNHDA and SQIVND (reference sequence). Trimming removed 7 bases at V and 0 bases at J, with 7 bases between. This CDR3 is built from 13 residues. This CDR3 is CASTVSSGNTIYF. CDR3 in DNA: TGTGCCAGTACCGTTTCCTCTGGAAACACCATATATTTT. Full variable domain (rest looked up from reference TRBV19 and TRBJ1-3): DGGITQSPKYLFRKEGQNVTLSCEQNLNHDAMYWYRQDPGQGLRLIYYSQIVNDFQKGDIAEGYSVSREKKESFPLTVTSAQKNPTAFYLCASTVSSGNTIYFGEGSWLTVV.

The chain has TRBV29-1 and TRBJ1-1; 10 bases align to TRBD1. With 2 bases clipped from V and 11 bases from J, the junction kept 14 bases outside the gene matches. The CDR3 spans 15 residues. CDR1 and CDR2 (germline): SQVTM, ANQGSEA. This CDR3 is CSVEPSDRGSAEAFF. The CDR3 DNA is TGCAGCGTTGAACCATCGGACAGGGGGTCTGCGGAGGCTTTCTTT.